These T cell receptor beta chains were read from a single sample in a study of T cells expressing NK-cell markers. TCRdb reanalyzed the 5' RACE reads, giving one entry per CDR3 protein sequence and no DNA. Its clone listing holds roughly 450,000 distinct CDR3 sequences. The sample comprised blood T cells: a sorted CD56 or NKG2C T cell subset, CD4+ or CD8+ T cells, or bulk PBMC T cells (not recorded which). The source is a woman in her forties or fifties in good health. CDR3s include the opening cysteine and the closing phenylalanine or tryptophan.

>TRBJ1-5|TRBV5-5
CASSSMTGGNQPQHF
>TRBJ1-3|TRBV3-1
CASSQAKLSGNTIYF
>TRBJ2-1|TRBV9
CASSVASRPIYEQFF
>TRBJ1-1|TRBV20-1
CSARTQMGTEAFF
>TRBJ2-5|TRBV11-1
CASSYDRGRQETQYF
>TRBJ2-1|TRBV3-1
CASSQEGTVGEQFF
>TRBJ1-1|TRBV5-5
CASSLGGQGATEAFF
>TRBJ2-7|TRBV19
CASSTPREDFEQYF
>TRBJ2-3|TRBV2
CASSRRAAGGDTQYF
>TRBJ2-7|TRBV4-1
CASSQDIADSYEQYF
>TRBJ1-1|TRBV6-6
CASILDRGEAFF
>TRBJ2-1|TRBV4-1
CASSQERTSGRANNEQFF
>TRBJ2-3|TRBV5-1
CASRGEGDHRTDTQYF
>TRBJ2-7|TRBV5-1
CASSLGSSTHEQYF
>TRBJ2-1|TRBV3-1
CASTPARGPYNEQFF
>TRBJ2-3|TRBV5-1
CASNLVRGSIDTQYF
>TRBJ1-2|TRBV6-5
CASSGLYGYTF
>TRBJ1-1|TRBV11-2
CASSFPWGGQGATTEAFF
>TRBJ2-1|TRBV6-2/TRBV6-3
CASSLLAGVNEQFF
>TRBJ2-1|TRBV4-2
CASSSQLAGGVYEQFF
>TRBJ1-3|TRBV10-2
CASIGGNTIYF
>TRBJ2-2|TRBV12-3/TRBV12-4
CASSLVWTGDTGELFF
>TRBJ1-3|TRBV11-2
CASRKLRDSSGNTIYF
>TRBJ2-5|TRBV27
CASSLGRTSGLWETQYF
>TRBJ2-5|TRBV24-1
CATSHGTETQYF
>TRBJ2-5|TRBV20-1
CSASDGGRYQETQYF
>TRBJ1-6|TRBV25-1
CASMGQGYSPLHF
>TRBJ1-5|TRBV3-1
CASSQGSGAGQPQHF
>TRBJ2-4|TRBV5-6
CASSIISGTSGRDLAKNIQYF
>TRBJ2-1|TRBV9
CASSARDKTNEQFF
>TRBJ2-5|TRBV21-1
CASSKGAPMYQETQYF
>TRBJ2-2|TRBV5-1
CASSPDRPGSCFF
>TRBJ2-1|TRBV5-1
CASTAGLANEQFF
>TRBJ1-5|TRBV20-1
CSAPEGGMNQPQHF
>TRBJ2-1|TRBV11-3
CASSPHEEQFF
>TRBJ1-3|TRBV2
CASSEADTIYF
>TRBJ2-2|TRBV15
CATRIQGVTGELFF
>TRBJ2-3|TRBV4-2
CASSQGLAGAGDTQYF
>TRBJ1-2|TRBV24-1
CATSTHPGTPNYGYTF
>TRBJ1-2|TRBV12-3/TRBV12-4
CASSPRYGTDEVGYTF
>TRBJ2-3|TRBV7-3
CASSHTRASGTPNTQYF
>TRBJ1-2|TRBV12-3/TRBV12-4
CASSFHIGTADGYTF
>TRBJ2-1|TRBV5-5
CASSLVAGGPSYNEQFF
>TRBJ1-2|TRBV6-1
CASSEAGSGYGYTF
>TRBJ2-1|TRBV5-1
CASSQTGSSYNEQFF
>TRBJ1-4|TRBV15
CATSRAGDSKGEKLFF
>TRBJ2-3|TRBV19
CASSIGGTVTDTQYF
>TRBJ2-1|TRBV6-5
CASSLQGWSYNEQFF
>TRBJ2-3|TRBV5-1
CASSLVAGHTDTQYF
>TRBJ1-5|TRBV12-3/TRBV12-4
CASTPPSNQPQHF
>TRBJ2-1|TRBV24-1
CATSEDTSGSNEQFF
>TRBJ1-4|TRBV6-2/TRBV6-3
CASSVEGRTNEKLFF